This T cell receptor beta chain was found in a study of human T cells and chemical hapten exposure. The time point here: patch test 2, 6 weeks after DPC sensitization. Specified treatment: therapeutic diphenylcyclopropenone sensitization with weekly scalp DPC. This clonotype showed up many times. CDR1 and CDR2 (germline): SGHRS, YFSETQ. The CDR3 covers 14 residues. The V end was cut by 0 bases, the J end by 3 bases, with 6 bases between. One entry per CDR3 protein, called by TCRdb with MiXCR from the RACE reads. This sample has about 400,000 distinct CDR3 sequences, with roughly 6.3% found just once. The source of this sequence is a woman aged 18-35 years with alopecia areata. Some clones in this sample may be carry-over from other donors' samples. Sequenced here: whole blood, sampled in connection with sensitization to the hapten diphenylcyclopropenone (DPC). J is TRBJ1-4 and V is TRBV5-1; no clear D. The CDR3 coding sequence is TGCGCCAGCAGCTTGGGAACTTCTAATGAAAAACTGTTTTTT. It specifies CASSLGTSNEKLFF.